The text below deals with one TCR beta chain. No antigen is known for it. These data originate in a study of cytotoxic CD8 clonotypes in ibrutinib-treated CLL. Study in general: Around 12 relapsed/refractory, approximately 15 treatment-naive; roughly 18 IGHV unmutated. Among responders, approximately 24 were partial and 2 complete; after median around 68 months, about 15 stayed remitted and some 12 progressed. Study results and limitations: In comparison with age-matched healthy donors, baseline clonality was higher and tracked circulating CD8+ T-cell counts.

Trimming removed 5 bases at V and 0 bases at J, with 14 bases between. The length of the CDR3 is 16 residues. CDR1 and CDR2 from the germline V gene are SGHRS and YFSETQ. The repertoire was sequenced with immunoSEQ multiplex PCR; TCRdb's copy has only in-frame clones and lacks some. The sample consists of about 76,000 clones, approximately 87% of them appearing once. V usage is TRBV5-1 and J usage is TRBJ1-4; D ambiguous. Sequencing used PBMCs, obtained after 24 months of ibrutinib treatment. This receptor was obtained from a human donor with chronic lymphocytic leukemia. The CDR3 DNA sequence: TGCGCCAGCAGGGAGGGTTCGGGAGCAACTAATGAAAAACTGTTTTTT. Translation: CASREGSGATNEKLFF.